This is a list of T cell receptor beta chains from one sample in a study of T cell changes during pregnancy in multiple sclerosis. Measured with immunoSEQ multiplex PCR; TCRdb has only the in-frame clones, and not every one. The repertoire holds 70,000 to 75,000 clones, with over 80% as singletons. Sequencing was performed on peripheral blood, taken before pregnancy. These receptors all stem from a female donor with multiple sclerosis, enrolled in a pregnancy study. Each CDR3 is given with its conserved first and last residue. D genes are given only for firm matches. A clone size is listed for some rows: how often the clone was seen (once, few, many), or a class if it is expanded.

>TRBV5-4|-|TRBD1|TRBJ1-1
CASSRGQAGLDTEAFF
TGTGCCAGCAGCCGAGGACAGGCGGGGTTGGACACTGAAGCTTTCTTT
>TRBV13|-|-|TRBJ1-2
CASSPDRTRNYGYTF
TGTGCCAGCAGCCCCGACCGGACAAGGAACTATGGCTACACCTTC
>TRBV4-1|-|TRBD1|TRBJ1-3
CASSQWDSLIVGNTIYF
TGCGCCAGCAGCCAGTGGGACAGTTTAATTGTTGGAAACACCATATATTTT
>TRBV18|-|TRBD1|TRBJ1-4
CASSRLTPGTGGEKLFF
TGTGCCAGCTCCCGTCTTACGCCCGGGACAGGGGGTGAAAAACTGTTTTTT
>TRBV4-2|-|TRBD1|TRBJ2-3
CASSQLNRGLSALTDTQYF
TGTGCCAGCAGCCAACTGAACAGGGGCCTGTCCGCCCTCACAGATACGCAGTATTTT
>TRBV4-1|-|TRBD1|TRBJ2-7
CASSQPGGEYEQYF
TGCGCCAGCAGCCAGCCAGGGGGCGAGTACGAGCAGTACTTC
>TRBV7-2|-|TRBD2|TRBJ2-6
CASTRNGGGRTGANVLTF
TGTGCCAGCACCCGAAACGGGGGGGGACGGACTGGGGCCAACGTCCTGACTTTC
>TRBV6-6|-|TRBD2|TRBJ2-7
CASGALAGVEEQYF
TGTGCCAGCGGAGCTCTAGCGGGAGTAGAAGAGCAGTACTTC
>TRBV7-9|-|-|TRBJ2-7
CASSLPGLHSSYEQYF
TGTGCCAGCAGCTTACCCGGACTCCATAGCTCCTACGAGCAGTACTTC
>TRBV19|-|TRBD1|TRBJ1-1
CASSGPGTGGTEAFF
TGTGCCAGTAGTGGACCCGGGACAGGGGGAACTGAAGCTTTCTTT
>TRBV5-4|-|-|TRBJ2-3
CASSLRDTYTDTQYF
TGTGCCAGCAGCCTACGGGACACTTACACAGATACGCAGTATTTT
>TRBV4-2|-|TRBD2|TRBJ2-3
CASSQAGLAGTGADTQYF
TGTGCCAGCAGCCAGGCGGGACTAGCGGGAACAGGTGCAGATACGCAGTATTTT
>TRBV2|-|-|TRBJ2-1
CASSDDRSRYNEQFF
TGTGCCAGCAGTGATGACAGGTCCAGATACAATGAGCAGTTCTTC
>TRBV10-2|-|TRBD2|TRBJ2-2
CASDASGRTPGELFF
TGCGCCAGTGATGCTAGCGGGAGGACCCCCGGGGAGCTGTTTTTT
>TRBV30|-|TRBD2|TRBJ2-7
CAWSHAGVNEQYF
TGTGCCTGGAGTCACGCGGGAGTCAACGAGCAGTACTTC
>TRBV9|-|-|TRBJ2-7
CASSVGGDHSYEQYF
TGTGCCAGCAGCGTAGGGGGAGATCACTCCTACGAGCAGTACTTC
>TRBV28|-|-|TRBJ2-7
CASKGGGGYEQYF
TGTGCCAGCAAAGGGGGAGGGGGCTACGAGCAGTACTTC
>TRBV12-5|-|TRBD2|TRBJ2-7
CASGVLAGGDYEQYF
TGTGCTAGTGGTGTACTAGCGGGAGGGGACTACGAGCAGTACTTC
>TRBV19|-|TRBD1|TRBJ1-2
CASSARGTHYGYTF
TGTGCCAGTAGTGCCAGGGGGACGCACTATGGCTACACCTTC
>TRBV30|-|TRBD1|TRBJ2-7
CAWLDTGTGGYEQYF
TGTGCCTGGCTCGATACCGGGACAGGGGGGTACGAGCAGTACTTC
>TRBV14|-|TRBD1|TRBJ2-7
CASSRIGTDRMYF
TGTGCCAGCAGCCGAATCGGGACAGACAGAATGTACTTC
>TRBV14|-|-|TRBJ1-3
CASSQTGNSGNTIYF
TGTGCCAGCAGCCAAACCGGGAACTCTGGAAACACCATATATTTT
>TRBV6-5|once|-|TRBJ2-6
CASSRTLSGANVLTF
TGTGCCAGCAGCCGAACGTTGAGTGGGGCCAACGTCCTGACTTTC
>TRBV6-5|-|-|TRBJ2-7
CASSYSRDSNYEQYF
TGTGCCAGCAGTTACTCGCGGGACAGCAACTACGAGCAGTACTTC
>TRBV5-1|-|TRBD1|TRBJ1-4
CASRRDRGEKLFF
TGCGCCAGCAGACGGGACAGGGGAGAAAAACTGTTTTTT
>TRBV4-3|-|TRBD1|TRBJ1-2
CASSPSYGTGNLYGYTF
TGCGCCAGCAGCCCTTCTTACGGGACAGGGAACCTCTATGGCTACACCTTC
>TRBV4-2|-|TRBD2|TRBJ2-2
CASSPIAGKNTGELFF
TGTGCCAGCAGCCCTATAGCGGGAAAGAACACCGGGGAGCTGTTTTTT
>TRBV5-6|-|TRBD1|TRBJ2-7
CASSANAERDRVSYEQYF
TGTGCCAGCAGCGCGAATGCGGAACGGGACAGGGTCTCCTACGAGCAGTACTTC
>TRBV6-1|few|-|TRBJ1-3
CASRTGRNTIYF
TGTGCCAGCAGGACAGGAAGGAACACCATATATTTT
>TRBV5-4|-|TRBD1|TRBJ2-5
CASSFPDREASETQYF
TGTGCCAGCAGCTTCCCCGACAGGGAAGCTTCGGAGACCCAGTACTTC
>TRBV10-3|-|TRBD1|TRBJ1-1
CAIRTDREVGTEAFF
TGTGCCATCAGGACGGACAGGGAGGTTGGGACTGAAGCTTTCTTT
>TRBV4-2|-|-|TRBJ1-1
CASSQDWQEKAFF
TGTGCCAGCAGCCAAGATTGGCAAGAAAAAGCTTTCTTT
>TRBV19|-|TRBD1|TRBJ1-3
CASGPTYPIKDRGPGNTIYF
TGTGCCAGTGGTCCAACCTATCCGATAAAAGACAGGGGCCCTGGAAACACCATATATTTT
>TRBV7-6|-|-|TRBJ2-2
CASSPFRGLGNTGELFF
TGTGCCAGCAGCCCCTTCCGGGGACTGGGGAACACCGGGGAGCTGTTTTTT
>TRBV11-2|once|-|TRBJ1-2
CASSLRTSRDYGYTF
TGTGCCAGCAGCTTGAGGACTTCAAGGGACTATGGCTACACCTTC
>TRBV11-1|-|-|TRBJ2-7
CASSIGTVEGYEQYF
TGTGCCAGCAGCATTGGGACGGTGGAGGGGTACGAGCAGTACTTC
>TRBV7-9|-|TRBD2|TRBJ2-1
CASSSRLAGVYNEQFF
TGTGCCAGCAGCTCGCGACTAGCGGGGGTTTACAATGAGCAGTTCTTC
>TRBV13|-|-|TRBJ2-7
CASSFGMNRGYEQYF
TGTGCCAGCAGCTTTGGTATGAATCGGGGCTACGAGCAGTACTTC